One sample yielded the 13 T cell receptor beta chains listed below, sequenced in a study of T-cell reconstitution after alpha-beta-depleted transplantation in children. Unique molecular identifiers were incorporated during preparation of the TCRbeta library. TCRdb analysed the PCR reads with MiXCR anew, one entry per CDR3 protein. The sample has about 980,000 distinct CDR3 sequences; roughly 29% are singletons. The material was PBMCs, mostly from graft donor cells, obtained 360 days after TCRalphabeta/CD19-depleted stem cell transplant. Receptors originate from a boy under two years old who had a stem cell transplant for SCID, so the T cells may come from the graft donor.

The chain combines TRBV7-9 with TRBJ2-2; D gene ambiguous. This CDR3 is built from 14 residues. The germline V gene has CDR1 SEHNR and CDR2 FQNEAQ (reference sequence). The ends were cut back, 5 bases at V and 4 bases at J, with 11 bases in the middle. The CDR3 sequence: CASSLPLPTGELFF. CDR3 nucleotides: TGTGCCAGCAGCCTACCGTTACCCACCGGGGAGCTGTTTTTT.

This sequence joins TRBV4-1 and TRBJ2-1, with 9 bases identical to TRBD1. Germline V CDR1 and CDR2: MGHRA, YSYEKL. The V and J ends lost 4 bases and 6 bases, in that order; junction bases with no gene match: 10. The CDR3 sequence is 16 residues long. This chain's CDR3 is CASSPGTGIEINEQFF. The CDR3 DNA reads as TGCGCCAGCAGCCCCGGGACAGGGATTGAGATCAATGAGCAGTTCTTC.

This chain connects TRBV9 to TRBJ2-1, with 8 bases aligning to TRBD2. The CDR3 loop spans 13 amino acids. Trimming cost V 1 base and J 9 bases; bases outside gene matches: 3. Germline assignment: CDR1 SGDLS and CDR2 YYNGEE. Here the CDR3 reads CASSVRGGLEQFF. In DNA form, the CDR3 reads TGTGCCAGCAGCGTACGGGGGGGGCTTGAGCAGTTCTTC.

This chain connects TRBV12-3 or TRBV12-4 to TRBJ2-7; 7 nucleotides match TRBD1. The J segment lost 6 bases and the V segment lost 6 bases, leaving 5 bases of the junction unmatched. CDR3 length: 12 amino acids. CDR3 region: CASSRQGTEQYF. The CDR3, as DNA: TGTGCCAGCAGCAGACAGGGAACCGAGCAGTACTTC.

The V gene is TRBV7-9, the J gene TRBJ1-1, with a weak D call TRBD1 (5 bases). The CDR3 length is 13 residues. Germline V gene lookup returns CDR1 SEHNR and CDR2 FQNEAQ (reference sequence). V lost 7 bases, J lost 7 bases, and 16 bases lay in between. The CDR3 DNA follows: TGTGCCAGCACATTCTCAGGGTACAATGAAGCTTTCTTT. It specifies CASTFSGYNEAFF.

The chain uses TRBV5-1 and TRBJ1-2; possible D gene TRBD1, 5 bases. CDR3 size: 13 residues. The V and J ends lost 0 bases and 8 bases respectively, with 11 bases between them. CDR1 is SGHRS and CDR2 is YFSETQ in the germline V gene. DNA of the CDR3: TGCGCCAGCAGCTTGGGAGGGACGCCGGGCTACACCTTC. Translation gives CASSLGGTPGYTF.

This clonotype has only a few counts. J is TRBJ2-7 and V is TRBV5-1, with D possibly TRBD1 on 6 matching bases. Trimming took 4 bases from V and 0 from J, leaving 17 bases between them. The CDR3 runs 16 residues. Germline V gene sequence: CDR1 SGHRS, CDR2 YFSETQ. The DNA of the CDR3 is TGCGCCAGCAGCCCTTCCGCGGACAGAACCTCCTACGAGCAGTACTTC. Its translation: CASSPSADRTSYEQYF.

The sample holds a few counts of this clonotype. The V and J genes are TRBV29-1 and TRBJ2-7; TRBD1 aligns across 10 bases. The CDR3 is made up of 14 amino acids. V dropped 5 bases and J dropped 0; count of bases not matched to a gene: 4. From germline, CDR1 is SQVTM and CDR2 ANQGSEA. CDR3 residues: CSVPDRGSSYEQYF. The CDR3 DNA is TGCAGCGTTCCGGACAGGGGGAGCTCCTACGAGCAGTACTTC.

J is TRBJ2-1 and V is TRBV28; 8 positions agree with TRBD1. The CDR3 totals 15 residues. The ends lost 4 bases at V and 6 bases at J; junction bases unmatched: 8. From germline, CDR1 is MDHEN and CDR2 SYDVKM. CDR3 sequence: CASSSRDRRVNEQFF. The CDR3 DNA reads TGTGCCAGCAGTTCCCGGGACAGGAGGGTCAATGAGCAGTTCTTC.

This clonotype showed up many times. The V gene is TRBV29-1, the J gene TRBJ2-3, with D possibly matching TRBD2 (5 bases). The CDR3 consists of 14 residues. Germline V CDR1 and CDR2: SQVTM, ANQGSEA. Trimming left V 6 bases short and J 0 bases short, with 13 bases between. The DNA for the CDR3 is TGCAGCGTCAAAGGACGGGGAAGCACAGATACGCAGTATTTT. Encoded protein: CSVKGRGSTDTQYF.

The chain links TRBV5-1 to TRBJ2-2; D not resolved. The V gene lost 4 bases and the J gene lost 6 bases, with 13 bases spanning the gap. The CDR3 has 14 amino acids. Germline values: CDR1 SGHRS, CDR2 YFSETQ. CDR3 region: CASSPSTSPGELFF. CDR3 nucleotides: TGCGCCAGCAGCCCCTCCACGTCCCCCGGGGAGCTGTTTTTT.

This clonotype has a handful of counts. The J gene is TRBJ1-1, the V gene TRBV6-5; 9 bases line up with TRBD1. The length of the CDR3 is 16 residues. With V trimmed by 2 bases and J by 1 base, 5 bases remained unmatched. Germline-derived CDR1 and CDR2 are MNHEY and SVGAGI. As DNA, the CDR3 is TGTGCCAGCAGTTACCGAGCGACAGGGGGGAACACTGAAGCTTTCTTT. Amino acid sequence: CASSYRATGGNTEAFF.

The rearrangement links TRBV4-3 to TRBJ2-2, with D unclear. Deletions cut 0 bases from V and 2 bases from J, with 4 bases between. The CDR3 sequence is 14 residues long. Germline-derived CDR1 and CDR2 are LGHNA and YSLEER. This CDR3 reads CASSQEYNTGELFF. The CDR3 DNA follows: TGCGCCAGCAGCCAAGAGTACAACACCGGGGAGCTGTTTTTT.